These 30 T cell receptor beta chains came from one sample sequenced in a study of T cell repertoires in cytomegalovirus infection. TCRdb recomputed calls from the reads with MiXCR, one row per CDR3 protein. The sample includes hundreds of thousands of distinct CDR3 sequences, approximately 34% of them seen just once. What was sequenced was PBMCs. The receptor set was obtained from a human donor in good health (CMV status not recorded). Some clones in this sample may be carry-over from other donors' samples.

The chain carries TRBV28 and TRBJ1-1; the D is unclear. Trimming took 5 bases from V and 1 from J, leaving 8 bases between them. The CDR3 spans 13 residues. CDR1 is MDHEN, CDR2 SYDVKM, per germline. The CDR3: CASSMTENTEAFF. The CDR3 DNA sequence: TGTGCCAGCAGTATGACTGAGAACACTGAAGCTTTCTTT.

V usage is TRBV5-4 and J usage is TRBJ2-7; 13 nucleotides line up with TRBD2. Germline CDR1 and CDR2: SGHNT and YYREEE (reference sequence). The trim removed 0 bases at V and 10 bases at J, leaving 7 bases unmatched. The CDR3 is 15 residues long. CDR3 residues: CASSLEGTSGAIQYF. DNA of the CDR3: TGTGCCAGCAGCTTGGAAGGGACTAGCGGGGCGATACAGTACTTC.

V and J are TRBV12-3 or TRBV12-4 and TRBJ2-7; D is ambiguous. CDR3 length: 12 amino acids. V was clipped by 3 bases and J by 6 bases, with 9 bases between them. CDR3 DNA sequence: TGTGCCAGCAGTTTCATCCTCAGCGAGCAGTACTTC. Its protein is CASSFILSEQYF.

Of note for this clonotype: Given a much more abundant clone one base away, this may be a read error. The gene calls are TRBV28 and TRBJ2-5, with D hard to call. The CDR3 contains 14 residues. The germline gives CDR1 MDHEN, CDR2 SYDVKM. The CDR3, as DNA: TGTGCCAGCAGGATATCGTACGACCAAGAGACCCAGGACTTC. It encodes CASRISYDQETQDF.

This sequence joins TRBV12-3 or TRBV12-4 and TRBJ1-5, with 7 nucleotides matching TRBD1. V lost 3 bases to trimming and J lost 6 bases; unmatched junction nucleotides: 5. The length of the CDR3 is 14 residues. The CDR3 spells CASSFSGGSQPQHF. The CDR3 nucleotides read TGTGCCAGCAGTTTTTCAGGGGGGAGTCAGCCCCAGCATTTT.

This sequence joins TRBV6-1 and TRBJ1-2; 7 bases fit TRBD1. CDR1 is MNHNS, CDR2 SASEGT, per germline. The V and J ends lost 1 base and 4 bases, in that order; junction bases with no gene match: 3. The CDR3 totals 14 residues. CDR3 protein: CASSEEGGVYGYTF. The CDR3 coding sequence is TGTGCCAGCAGTGAAGAAGGGGGCGTCTATGGCTACACCTTC.

As for this clonotype: A much larger clone lies one base from this, so it may be a read error. The rearrangement joins TRBV7-9 to TRBJ2-3; 12 nucleotides line up with TRBD2. The germline V gene has CDR1 SEHNR and CDR2 FQNEAQ (reference sequence). J lost 0 bases, V lost 5 bases, and 15 bases had no gene match. This CDR3 has 20 amino acids. CDR3 nucleotides: TGTGCCAGCAGCCCTACTCCGAGACTAGCGGGAGACGTGAGCACAGATACGCAGTATTTT. Protein: CASSPTPRLAGDVSTDTQYF.

This clonotype was recorded a few times. CDR3 loop: CASSARGNEQFF. The CDR3 coding sequence is TGTGCCAGCAGTGCAAGGGGTAATGAGCAGTTCTTC. The chain couples TRBV25-1 to TRBJ2-1; a weak D match, TRBD1 (5 bases). The ends were cut back, 4 bases at V and 7 bases at J, with 8 bases in the middle. The CDR3 runs 12 residues. From germline, CDR1 is MGHDK and CDR2 SYGVNS.

The CDR3 DNA is TGTGCCAGCAGGCCCCGGGAGCGGGGATACCAAGAGACCCAGTACTTC. It is translated as CASRPRERGYQETQYF. This rearrangement joins TRBV6-6 to TRBJ2-5; TRBD2 matches at 7 bases. Germline CDR1 MNHNY, CDR2 SVGAGI (reference sequence). CDR3 length equals 16 residues. V dropped 6 bases and J dropped 0; count of bases not matched to a gene: 10.

The V and J genes are TRBV28 and TRBJ1-2, with D possibly matching TRBD1 (6 bases). The germline V gene has CDR1 MDHEN and CDR2 SYDVKM. The germline V and J ends were trimmed by 1 base and 4 bases, with 13 bases remaining between them. The CDR3 runs to 15 residues. Written as DNA, the CDR3 is TGTGCCAGCAGTTTATTCTGGGGGGGGGCCTATGGCTACACCTTC. Protein product: CASSLFWGGAYGYTF.

In regard to this clonotype: This sequence may be a read error, since a much larger clone differs from it by one base. The chain employs TRBV7-2 and TRBJ2-3; D remains unclear. Germline V gives CDR1 SGHTA, CDR2 FQGNSA. The V gene lost 8 bases and the J gene lost 3 bases, with 9 bases spanning the gap. The CDR3 has 12 residues. CDR3 in DNA: TGTGCCAGCCACCGTGTAACAGATACGCAGTATTTT. Its translation: CASHRVTDTQYF.

This clonotype was counted many times. The V gene is TRBV20-1, the J gene TRBJ1-2, with D hard to call. This CDR3 is built from 12 residues. Germline V lookup: CDR1 DFQATT, CDR2 SNEGSKA (reference sequence). The DNA of the CDR3 is TGCAGCCCGACGGCGAATCACTATGGCTACACCTTC. This encodes CSPTANHYGYTF.

In its sample, this clonotype was seen many times. J is TRBJ2-2 and V is TRBV7-2; the D gene is possibly TRBD2 (5 bases). Germline assignment: CDR1 SGHTA and CDR2 FQGNSA. The ends were cut back, 1 base at V and 0 bases at J, with 12 bases in the middle. This CDR3 comprises 17 residues. The CDR3 reads CASSLVGRRANTGELFF. The CDR3 coding sequence is TGTGCCAGCAGCTTAGTCGGCAGGCGGGCGAACACCGGGGAGCTGTTTTTT.

The chain carries TRBV19 and TRBJ2-6, with 8 bases fitting TRBD2. The V segment lost 5 bases and the J segment 0 bases; nucleotides outside the gene matches: 6. In germline, CDR1 is LNHDA, CDR2 SQIVND (reference sequence). This CDR3 has 17 amino acids. In DNA, the CDR3 is TGTGCCAGTAGTCCCGGGAGGGCGGTCTCTGGGGCCAACGTCCTGACTTTC. This encodes CASSPGRAVSGANVLTF.

This clonotype has more than one count but fewer than ten. The rearrangement uses TRBV7-9 and TRBJ2-7; D might be TRBD2 (5 bases). V lost 5 bases and J lost 3, with 8 bases in between. Germline V CDR1 and CDR2: SEHNR, FQNEAQ (reference sequence). The CDR3 covers 12 residues. The CDR3: CASSKDFYEQYF. The CDR3 DNA reads TGTGCCAGCAGCAAGGACTTCTACGAGCAGTACTTC.

This clonotype occurred a few times. The J gene is TRBJ2-7, the V gene TRBV28; 10 bases agree with TRBD2. The CDR3 spans 14 residues. The junction had 7 bases not matched to a gene; V was cut back by 9 bases and J by 2 bases. The germline CDR1 and CDR2 sequences are MDHEN and SYDVKM. CDR3 residues: CASTSSGRAYEQYF. Here the CDR3 DNA reads TGTGCCAGTACTTCCAGCGGGAGGGCCTACGAGCAGTACTTC. The full variable domain, completed using reference TRBV28 and TRBJ2-7, is DVKVTQSSRYLVKRTGEKVFLECVQDMDHENMFWYRQDPGLGLRLIYFSYDVKMKEKGDIPEGYSVSREKKERFSLILESASTNQTSMYLCASTSSGRAYEQYFGPGTRLTVT.

Many counts were recorded for this clonotype. This sequence joins TRBV15 and TRBJ1-1; no definite D call. The CDR3 sequence is 17 residues long. Germline V gene lookup returns CDR1 LNHNV and CDR2 YYDKDF (reference sequence). The V and J ends lost 0 bases and 2 bases respectively, with 16 bases between them. Here the CDR3 DNA reads TGTGCCACCAGCAGAGATCACCTGGTGGCGGGTAACACTGAAGCTTTCTTT. Protein sequence: CATSRDHLVAGNTEAFF. The full variable domain, in which reference TRBV15 and TRBJ1-1 provide the parts outside the CDR3, is DAMVIQNPRYQVTQFGKPVTLSCSQTLNHNVMYWYQQKSSQAPKLLFHYYDKDFNNEADTPDNFQSRRPNTSFCFLDIRSPGLGDTAMYLCATSRDHLVAGNTEAFFGQGTRLTVV.

For this clonotype: The junction and the germline gene differ at one end; a read error may be behind it. V usage is TRBV7-8 and J usage is TRBJ2-2; TRBD2 aligns across 12 bases. This CDR3 spans 17 amino acids. Germline lookup yields CDR1 SGHVS and CDR2 FQNEAQ. Here the CDR3 reads CASSLALAGGLTGVLFF. The CDR3 DNA reads as TGTGCCAGCAGCTTAGCCCTAGCGGGGGGGCTTACCGGGGTGCTGTTTTTT.

This clonotype came up a few times. This rearrangement joins TRBV6-1 to TRBJ2-7; 8 nucleotides line up with TRBD1. The CDR3 length is 15 residues. Trimming at V came to 4 bases and at J to 2 bases, leaving 7 bases not matched to a gene. Germline V CDR1 and CDR2: MNHNS, SASEGT. The CDR3 protein is CASSVMGQDAYEQYF. The CDR3 bases are TGTGCCAGCAGTGTCATGGGACAGGACGCCTACGAGCAGTACTTC.

This clonotype was observed at least ten times. This chain's CDR3 is CASSLVELDANYGYTF. The CDR3 DNA reads TGTGCCAGCAGCTTAGTAGAGTTGGACGCTAACTATGGCTACACCTTC. The chain carries TRBV7-2 and TRBJ1-2; D call uncertain. Trimming removed 1 base at V and 0 bases at J, with 12 bases between. The CDR3 runs 16 residues. Germline V gives CDR1 SGHTA, CDR2 FQGNSA. The entire variable domain, with the rest obtained from reference TRBV7-2 and TRBJ1-2, is as follows: GAGVSQSPSNKVTEKGKDVELRCDPISGHTALYWYRQSLGQGLEFLIYFQGNSAPDKSGLPSDRFSAERTGGSVSTLTIQRTQQEDSAVYLCASSLVELDANYGYTFGSGTRLTVV.

Of note for this clonotype: Compared with germline, one end of the junction differs, possibly owing to a read error. The chain uses TRBV7-7 and TRBJ2-2; D not certain. CDR3 length equals 14 residues. Germline V CDR1 and CDR2: SSHAT, FNYEAQ (reference sequence). Here the CDR3 DNA reads TGTGCTAGCAGTTCGACTGTTAGTACCGGGGAGCTGTTTTTT. Translated: CASSSTVSTGELFF.

J is TRBJ1-2 and V is TRBV15; 10 nucleotides line up with TRBD1. J was trimmed by 3 bases and V by 3 bases; bases with no gene match: 7. The CDR3 sequence is 16 residues long. CDR1 is LNHNV and CDR2 is YYDKDF in the germline V gene (reference sequence). The DNA for the CDR3 is TGTGCCACCAGCAGGGGGGACAGGGGTTCGTACTATGGCTACACCTTC. Translating it yields CATSRGDRGSYYGYTF.

The chain has TRBV24-1 and TRBJ2-7; possible D gene TRBD2, 6 bases. This CDR3 is 13 amino acids long. Between the trimmed V and J ends, which lost 4 bases and 7 bases, there was a span of 13 bases. CDR1 is KGHDR and CDR2 is SFDVKD in the germline V gene. CDR3 protein: CATSDPGTQEQYF. CDR3 coding DNA: TGTGCCACCAGTGACCCCGGGACTCAAGAGCAGTACTTC.

The chain links TRBV9 to TRBJ2-5, with 7 positions matching TRBD2. Germline CDR1 is SGDLS and CDR2 is YYNGEE. The ends lost 0 bases at V and 5 bases at J; junction bases unmatched: 4. There are 14 residues in the CDR3. The CDR3 here is CASSVGGGFETQYF. CDR3 sequence (DNA): TGTGCCAGCAGCGTAGGGGGAGGGTTCGAGACCCAGTACTTC.

This chain links TRBV27 with TRBJ1-4, with unresolved D. The V gene lost 3 bases and the J gene lost 3 bases, with 17 bases spanning the gap. Germline V lookup: CDR1 MNHEY, CDR2 SMNVEV (reference sequence). The CDR3 consists of 17 residues. The DNA for the CDR3 is TGTGCCAGCAGTTTTTCGGGCCTATACTGGGCTAATGAAAAACTGTTTTTT. It translates to CASSFSGLYWANEKLFF.

This clonotype was picked up a small number of times. This rearrangement joins TRBV19 to TRBJ1-2, with D tentatively TRBD1 (6 bases). Trimming shortened V by 4 bases and J by 10 bases, and 19 bases separated the two germline ends. The CDR3 runs to 14 residues. Germline V gene sequence: CDR1 LNHDA, CDR2 SQIVND (reference sequence). CDR3 residues: CASSRDTSSNDYTF. Written as DNA, the CDR3 is TGTGCCAGTAGTAGGGACACGTCGTCTAACGACTACACCTTC.

Only a few counts were recorded for this clonotype. CDR3 in amino acids: CASALSDTQYF. The CDR3 DNA is TGTGCCAGCGCCCTGTCGGATACGCAGTATTTT. The J gene is TRBJ2-3, the V gene TRBV12-3 or TRBV12-4; D remains ambiguous. V was trimmed by 8 bases and J by 6 bases, leaving 9 bases between them. CDR3 length: 11 amino acids.

The rearrangement links TRBV24-1 to TRBJ1-2; tentatively, D is TRBD1 (6 bases). This CDR3 has 14 residues. The germline CDR1 and CDR2 sequences are KGHDR and SFDVKD. The V and J ends lost 5 bases and 4 bases respectively, with 13 bases between them. CDR3 region: CATSGRQDSYGYTF. The CDR3 DNA reads as TGTGCCACCAGTGGCCGACAGGACTCCTATGGCTACACCTTC.

This clonotype was seen a few times. As DNA, the CDR3 is TGCGCCAGCAGCTTATTAGCGGGGGGCAACGGGGAGCTGTTTTTT. Translation: CASSLLAGGNGELFF. The rearrangement uses TRBV5-1 and TRBJ2-2; TRBD2 matches 10 bases. CDR3 size: 15 residues. Germline-derived CDR1 and CDR2 are SGHRS and YFSETQ. The V segment lost 2 bases and the J segment 7 bases; nucleotides outside the gene matches: 5.

This clonotype was counted a few times. This chain connects TRBV7-2 to TRBJ2-7; D remains ambiguous. Germline-derived CDR1 and CDR2 are SGHTA and FQGNSA. The germline V and J ends were trimmed by 3 bases and 0 bases, with 9 bases remaining between them. The CDR3 is made up of 14 amino acids. Here the CDR3 reads CASSFVGVSYEQYF. As DNA, the CDR3 is TGTGCCAGCAGCTTTGTTGGGGTCTCCTACGAGCAGTACTTC.